This T cell receptor (beta chain) comes out of a study of T-cell memory formation after mild COVID-19. In the study overall: There were largely donor-specific TCR clusters. Study-level findings and limits: Mainly CM and EM harbored the contracting CD4+ clones; mainly EMRA harbored the CD8+ ones. Prior to infection, memory already included some responding clones, suggesting cross-reactive memory joined. Contracting clones from day 15 to 85 had balanced CD4/CD8; later expanders favoured CD4+.

TCRdb re-called the 5' RACE reads with MiXCR, one entry per CDR3 protein. The repertoire holds about 400,000 distinct CDR3 sequences, with 18% as singletons. V lost 5 bases, J lost 4 bases, and 6 bases stayed unmatched. Germline values: CDR1 LNHNV, CDR2 YYDKDF (reference sequence). The CDR3 runs to 15 residues. Concerning this clonotype itself: Antigen specificity is unknown.

Sequencing was done on a sample of PBMCs or a T cell subset sorted from them (not recorded which). The sequence was obtained from a young man who had mild COVID-19 (a few samples of this study predate the infection). Cell type and time point are not known. V gene TRBV15 combines with J gene TRBJ2-2, with TRBD1 matching 8 bases. CDR3 DNA sequence: TGTGCCACCAGCGTTGACAGGGGAAGCACCGGGGAGCTGTTTTTT. Encoded protein: CATSVDRGSTGELFF.